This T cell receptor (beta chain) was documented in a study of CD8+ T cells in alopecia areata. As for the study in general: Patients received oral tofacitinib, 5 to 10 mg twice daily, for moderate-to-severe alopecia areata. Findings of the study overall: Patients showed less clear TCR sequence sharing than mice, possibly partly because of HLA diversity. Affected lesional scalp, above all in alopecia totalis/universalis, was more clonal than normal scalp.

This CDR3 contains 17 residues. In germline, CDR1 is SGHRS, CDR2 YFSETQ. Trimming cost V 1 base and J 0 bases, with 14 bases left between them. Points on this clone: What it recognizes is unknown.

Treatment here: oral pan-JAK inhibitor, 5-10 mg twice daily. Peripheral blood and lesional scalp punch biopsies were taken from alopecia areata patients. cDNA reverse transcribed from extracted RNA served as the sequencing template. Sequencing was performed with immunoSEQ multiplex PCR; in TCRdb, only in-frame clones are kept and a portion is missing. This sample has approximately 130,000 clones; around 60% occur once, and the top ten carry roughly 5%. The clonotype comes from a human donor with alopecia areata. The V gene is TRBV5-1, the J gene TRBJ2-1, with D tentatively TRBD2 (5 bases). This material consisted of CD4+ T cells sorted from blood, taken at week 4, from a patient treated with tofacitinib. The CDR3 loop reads CASSLSASGGSYNEQFF. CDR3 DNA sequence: TGCGCCAGCAGCTTGTCGGCCAGCGGCGGCTCCTACAATGAGCAGTTCTTC.